One and the same sample provided the 8 T cell receptor beta chains below, sequenced in a study of CD8+ T cells in alopecia areata. The treatment was: oral pan-JAK inhibitor, 5-10 mg twice daily. Sequencing relied on a cDNA template that was reverse transcribed from extracted RNA. The table came from immunoSEQ multiplex PCR; TCRdb's copy has only in-frame clones and leaves some out. Among 95,000 to 100,000 clones listed, just under 60% were seen once. The sequenced sample was CD8+ T cells sorted from blood, obtained at approximately week 56, from a patient treated with tofacitinib. Receptors were obtained from a human donor with alopecia areata.

The V call is TRBV9, the J call TRBJ1-2; maybe TRBD1 (5 bases). The CDR3 sequence is 15 residues long. The germline V and J ends were trimmed by 4 bases and 0 bases, with 13 bases remaining between them. Germline-derived CDR1 and CDR2 are SGDLS and YYNGEE. CDR3 sequence reads: CASSPGRLANYGYTF. CDR3 nucleotides: TGTGCCAGCAGCCCGGGACGGCTAGCTAACTATGGCTACACCTTC.

V and J are TRBV6-5 and TRBJ1-2; D is ambiguous. The V and J ends lost 6 bases and 8 bases respectively, with 13 bases between them. CDR3 length equals 12 residues. Germline V gene data show CDR1 as MNHEY and CDR2 as SVGAGI. The CDR3 spells CASSPPGRGYTF. The DNA for the CDR3 is TGTGCCAGCAGCCCCCCCGGACGGGGCTACACCTTC.

This clone was found once. This chain uses TRBV6-5 with TRBJ2-1, with a weak D call TRBD2 (7 bases). The V and J ends lost 4 bases and 3 bases respectively, with 13 bases between them. Germline values: CDR1 MNHEY, CDR2 SVGAGI. CDR3 size: 15 residues. CDR3 nucleotides: TGTGCCAGCAGTTTAGGGGGGGGGTACTACAATGAGCAGTTCTTC. It translates to CASSLGGGYYNEQFF.

The rearrangement uses TRBV7-9 and TRBJ2-1; TRBD2 matches 9 bases. CDR1 and CDR2 (germline): SEHNR, FQNEAQ (reference sequence). V trimming: 5 bases; J trimming: 5 bases; junction bases outside the gene matches: 7. This CDR3 is 15 amino acids long. The CDR3, as DNA: TGTGCCAGCAGCCACGGGCTAGCGGGGAACAATGAGCAGTTCTTC. Translating it yields CASSHGLAGNNEQFF.

CDR3 sequence reads: CASRWGSGANVLTF. Written as DNA, the CDR3 is TGTGCCAGTAGGTGGGGCTCTGGGGCCAACGTCCTGACTTTC. The chain has TRBV19 and TRBJ2-6, with unresolved D. Between the trimmed V and J ends, which lost 6 bases and 0 bases, there was a span of 6 bases. From germline, CDR1 is LNHDA and CDR2 SQIVND (reference sequence). CDR3 length equals 14 residues.

This clone was picked up a small number of times. The rearrangement joins TRBV9 to TRBJ2-2; D is uncertain. With 0 bases removed from V and 5 bases from J, the gap between germline ends came to 8 bases. The CDR3 extends over 14 amino acids. Germline lookup yields CDR1 SGDLS and CDR2 YYNGEE. The CDR3 DNA sequence: TGTGCCAGCAGCGTAGAAAGGGTAACCGGGGAGCTGTTTTTT. As protein: CASSVERVTGELFF. Supplemented by reference TRBV9 and TRBJ2-2, the full variable domain reads DSGVTQTPKHLITATGQRVTLRCSPRSGDLSVYWYQQSLDQGLQFLIQYYNGEERAKGNILERFSAQQFPDLHSELNLSSLELGDSALYFCASSVERVTGELFFGEGSRLTVL.

The chain is built from TRBV13 and TRBJ1-4, with 9 nucleotides matching TRBD1. The V gene's germline CDR1 is PRHDT and CDR2 FYEKMQ (reference sequence). The trim removed 5 bases at V and 0 bases at J, leaving 4 bases unmatched. The CDR3 consists of 16 residues. The CDR3 DNA is TGTGCCAGCAGCGTAAGGACAGGGGCAACTAATGAAAAACTGTTTTTT. Translating gives CASSVRTGATNEKLFF.

This clone was seen only a few times. This chain connects TRBV5-6 to TRBJ2-1, with D maybe TRBD2 (5 bases). The CDR3 runs 12 residues. Between the trimmed V and J ends, which lost 5 bases and 6 bases, there was a span of 9 bases. Germline V gene sequence: CDR1 SGHDT, CDR2 YYEEEE. The CDR3 DNA sequence: TGTGCCAGCAGAACGGACTTCAATGAGCAGTTCTTC. Protein: CASRTDFNEQFF.